The 6 T cell receptor beta chains given below trace back to one sample, sequenced in a study of blood T cell repertoires in COVID-19. Profiling relied on immunoSEQ multiplex PCR, and the TCRdb table lists in-frame clones only, not all of them. The sample consists of around 120,000 clones, 60% to 85% of them appearing once. The sample consisted of peripheral blood. The receptor set was obtained from a man in his 70s with acute or convalescent COVID-19.

The chain employs TRBV5-1 and TRBJ2-1, with 11 bases matching TRBD1. The CDR3 length is 16 residues. V shed 4 bases, J shed 8 bases, and the junction held 11 bases outside the gene matches. CDR1 SGHRS and CDR2 YFSETQ come from the germline V gene. CDR3 protein: CASSPGTGGSVDEQFF. DNA of the CDR3: TGCGCCAGCAGCCCTGGGACAGGGGGTTCTGTCGATGAGCAGTTCTTC.

Only a few counts were recorded for this clone. The chain couples TRBV13 to TRBJ2-1; tentatively, D is TRBD2 (6 bases). This CDR3 comprises 15 residues. The germline V gene has CDR1 PRHDT and CDR2 FYEKMQ (reference sequence). Trimming removed 7 bases at V and 2 bases at J, with 15 bases between. The CDR3 nucleotides are TGTGCCAGCACTCTGGGGCTAGCGCCCTACAATGAGCAGTTCTTC. Protein product: CASTLGLAPYNEQFF.

This chain connects TRBV3-1 (or the pseudogene TRBV3-2) to TRBJ2-7; D uncertain. This CDR3 contains 18 residues. Germline CDR1 and CDR2: LGHDT and YNNKEL (reference sequence). Trimming left V 0 bases short and J 2 bases short, with 20 bases between. CDR3 DNA sequence: TGTGCCAGCAGCCAAGATACCCCACTGCTTACTCTTGCCTACGAGCAGTACTTC. It is translated as CASSQDTPLLTLAYEQYF.

The sample holds one count of this clone. This chain uses TRBV18 with TRBJ2-5, with D maybe TRBD1 (5 bases). Germline V CDR1 and CDR2: KGHSH, LQKENI. The CDR3 length is 16 residues. Trimming removed 0 bases at V and 5 bases at J, with 16 bases between. DNA for the CDR3: TGTGCCAGCTCACCACCGTCAGGGTCGGTGGGGGAGACCCAGTACTTC. As protein: CASSPPSGSVGETQYF.

This chain connects TRBV7-8 to TRBJ2-1; 9 bases match TRBD1. The ends lost 4 bases at V and 0 bases at J; junction bases unmatched: 4. This CDR3 spans 16 amino acids. Looked up from germline, CDR1 is SGHVS and CDR2 is FQNEAQ. The CDR3 DNA reads as TGTGCCAGCAGCTCCCGGACAGGGGCCTCCTACAATGAGCAGTTCTTC. It yields the protein CASSSRTGASYNEQFF.

The V call is TRBV2, the J call TRBJ2-1; 9 nucleotides agree with TRBD2. After removal of 7 bases from V and 4 bases from J, the junction contained 23 bases not matched to a gene. The V gene's germline CDR1 is SNHLY and CDR2 FYNNEI. The CDR3 loop spans 20 amino acids. The CDR3 sequence is CASIRRYSEVRGGGYNEQFF. The CDR3 DNA reads as TGTGCCAGCATCCGACGCTATAGTGAAGTGCGGGGGGGCGGTTACAATGAGCAGTTCTTC.